The present T cell receptor (beta chain) was sequenced within a study of shared clonotypes between healthy human individuals. In this sample, this clone turned up a few times. Germline V gene data show CDR1 as SNHLY and CDR2 as FYNNEI. The V end lost 2 bases, the J end lost 7 bases, and 12 bases lay between the germline ends. The CDR3 covers 13 residues. Method: immunoSEQ multiplex PCR; TCRdb's copy keeps in-frame clones and lacks some. The sample includes 2 million to 2.5 million clones, about 94% of them seen just once. This TCR was sampled from a man aged 18-30 years in good health. The sequencing input was naive CD4+ T cells sorted from blood. Subset given: CD45RA+ positively selected. The rearrangement uses TRBV2 and TRBJ2-7; D is tentatively TRBD1 or TRBD2 (5 bases each). This CDR3 is CASSESNGGEQYF. The CDR3 DNA reads as TGTGCCAGCAGTGAATCGAATGGGGGAGAGCAGTACTTC.